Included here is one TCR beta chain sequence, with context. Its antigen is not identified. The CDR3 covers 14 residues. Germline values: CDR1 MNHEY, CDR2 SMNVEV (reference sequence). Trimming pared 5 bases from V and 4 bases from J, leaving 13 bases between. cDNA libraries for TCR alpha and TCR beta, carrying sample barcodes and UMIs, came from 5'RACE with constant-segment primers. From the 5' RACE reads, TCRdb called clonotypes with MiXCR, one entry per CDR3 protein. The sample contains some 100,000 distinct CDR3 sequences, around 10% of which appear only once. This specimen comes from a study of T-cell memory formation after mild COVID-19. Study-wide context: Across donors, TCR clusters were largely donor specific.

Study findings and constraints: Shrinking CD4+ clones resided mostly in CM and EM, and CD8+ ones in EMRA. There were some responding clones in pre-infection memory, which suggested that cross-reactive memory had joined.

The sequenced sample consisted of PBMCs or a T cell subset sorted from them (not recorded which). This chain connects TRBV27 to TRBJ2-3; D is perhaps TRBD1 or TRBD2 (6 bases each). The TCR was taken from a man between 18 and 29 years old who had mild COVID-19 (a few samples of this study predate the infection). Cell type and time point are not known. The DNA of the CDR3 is TGTGCCAGCAGTCTCACGGGGGCCCCAGATACGCAGTATTTT. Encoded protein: CASSLTGAPDTQYF.